These 24 T cell receptor beta chains were sequenced from one sample in a study of response to subunit inactivated influenza vaccine. TCRdb re-called the RT-PCR reads with MiXCR, one entry per CDR3 protein. The top ten hold roughly a tenth of the sample, which has around 790,000 distinct CDR3 sequences, 21% seen once. The starting material was PBMCs from blood, obtained roughly 5 days after vaccination. Receptor source: a man aged 50 to 59 who received an inactivated influenza vaccine.

The J gene is TRBJ2-2, the V gene TRBV30; tentative D call: TRBD1 (5 bases). This CDR3 is built from 15 residues. Germline V gene lookup returns CDR1 GTSNPN and CDR2 SVGIG (reference sequence). Trimming pared 3 bases from V and 7 bases from J, leaving 18 bases between. The CDR3 DNA reads TGTGCCTGGAGCTTCGTGGGGCCTGTCGGCGGGGAGCTGTTTTTT. It codes for CAWSFVGPVGGELFF.

The chain uses TRBV18 and TRBJ2-2; D perhaps matches TRBD2 (6 bases). The ends were cut back, 4 bases at V and 6 bases at J, with 9 bases in the middle. This CDR3 region has 13 residues. CDR1 and CDR2 (germline): KGHSH, LQKENI. CDR3 bases: TGTGCCAGCTCACAACTAGCATCCGGGGAGCTGTTTTTT. Residues: CASSQLASGELFF.

In its sample, this clonotype was seen a few times. The chain uses TRBV10-3 and TRBJ2-7; 12 bases line up with TRBD2. Trimming at V came to 4 bases and at J to 1 base, leaving 5 bases not matched to a gene. Germline CDR1 is ENHRY and CDR2 is SYGVKD. This CDR3 is 16 amino acids long. CDR3 bases: TGTGCCATCAGTGCGGCTAGCGGGAGGGCATCCTACGAGCAGTACTTC. Protein product: CAISAASGRASYEQYF.

This clonotype turned up a few times. The CDR3 bases are TGTGCCAGCAGCTTATATGGGGGGACTAGCGGGATCTACAATGAGCAGTTCTTC. Amino acids: CASSLYGGTSGIYNEQFF. The gene calls are TRBV11-2 and TRBJ2-1; TRBD2 aligns across 13 bases. J was trimmed by 3 bases and V by 2 bases; bases with no gene match: 7. Germline CDR1 and CDR2: SGHAT and FQNNGV. CDR3 length: 18 amino acids.

This clonotype was found a few times. The J gene is TRBJ2-7, the V gene TRBV4-2; the D gene is possibly TRBD2 (5 bases). V lost 1 base and J lost 6, with 13 bases in between. There are 14 residues in the CDR3. Germline-derived CDR1 and CDR2 are LGHNA and YNFKEQ. The CDR3 here is CASSQGPGFGEQYF. In DNA form, the CDR3 reads TGTGCCAGCAGCCAAGGTCCGGGATTCGGCGAGCAGTACTTC.

This clonotype was observed a handful of times. This sequence joins TRBV5-1 and TRBJ2-3, with 9 bases identical to TRBD2. V lost 4 bases to trimming and J lost 6 bases; unmatched junction nucleotides: 12. Germline V lookup: CDR1 SGHRS, CDR2 YFSETQ. The CDR3 length is 16 residues. The CDR3, as DNA: TGCGCCAGCAGCCCCCTAGGAGCGGGAGGACCCGATACGCAGTATTTT. It is translated as CASSPLGAGGPDTQYF.

Only a few counts were recorded for this clonotype. The genes are TRBV7-2 and TRBJ1-3; D not certain. CDR3 size: 15 residues. Germline CDR1 is SGHTA and CDR2 is FQGNSA. V dropped 6 bases and J dropped 3 bases, with 15 bases sitting between them. The CDR3 DNA is TGTGCCAGCAGGGCTCTCGCCCTGGGTGGAAACACCATATATTTT. It specifies CASRALALGGNTIYF.

The table lists this clonotype with a few counts. V and J are TRBV6-2 or TRBV6-3 and TRBJ2-1, with 7 bases matching TRBD2. Per germline, CDR1 MNHEY and CDR2 SVGEGT. After removal of 4 bases from V and 0 bases from J, the junction contained 12 bases not matched to a gene. The CDR3 covers 18 residues. CDR3 amino acids: CASSSGGLADNSYNEQFF. The CDR3 coding sequence is TGTGCCAGCAGTTCCGGGGGTCTAGCGGATAACTCCTACAATGAGCAGTTCTTC.

The chain employs TRBV12-3 or TRBV12-4 and TRBJ2-1, with 8 bases aligning to TRBD2. This CDR3 is 15 amino acids long. Losses at the gene ends were 3 bases for V and 6 bases for J; bases not matched to a gene: 7. The CDR3 nucleotides are TGTGCCAGCAGTTTGCGAGCGGGAGTTTCCAATGAGCAGTTCTTC. It encodes CASSLRAGVSNEQFF.

This chain connects TRBV5-6 to TRBJ2-7, with D perhaps given as TRBD1 or TRBD2 (5 bases each). Germline-derived CDR1 and CDR2 are SGHDT and YYEEEE. The ends were cut back, 8 bases at V and 11 bases at J, with 20 bases in the middle. This CDR3 has 12 amino acids. The CDR3: CARGPGTALKYF. CDR3 DNA sequence: TGTGCCAGGGGCCCCGGGACCGCCTTAAAGTACTTC.

This clonotype has just a few counts. J is TRBJ1-1 and V is TRBV5-6; maybe TRBD1 (6 bases). There are 13 residues in the CDR3. From germline, CDR1 is SGHDT and CDR2 YYEEEE. The ends were cut back, 0 bases at V and 7 bases at J, with 10 bases in the middle. The CDR3 DNA follows: TGTGCCAGCAGCTTGGGGAGGGGGGTTGAAGCTTTCTTT. This translates into CASSLGRGVEAFF.

There are a few counts of this clonotype. V is TRBV6-5 and J is TRBJ2-7; D remains unclear. The V and J ends lost 5 bases and 6 bases respectively, with 20 bases between them. CDR1 MNHEY and CDR2 SVGAGI come from the germline V gene. This CDR3 is built from 15 residues. The CDR3 protein is CASSNIPDPVGEQYF. The CDR3, as DNA: TGTGCCAGCAGTAACATCCCCGACCCCGTGGGCGAGCAGTACTTC.

This clonotype was seen only a few times. The V call is TRBV7-2, the J call TRBJ2-5; D ambiguous. The V gene's germline CDR1 is SGHTA and CDR2 FQGNSA. V lost 4 bases and J 1 base, leaving 13 bases between the germline ends. The CDR3 is 15 residues long. CDR3 amino acids: CASSSPVFAQETQYF. As DNA, the CDR3 is TGTGCCAGCAGCTCCCCCGTATTTGCCCAAGAGACCCAGTACTTC.

This chain connects TRBV12-3 or TRBV12-4 to TRBJ2-6; 12 bases line up with TRBD1. With V trimmed by 4 bases and J by 0 bases, 1 base remained unmatched. The CDR3 totals 17 residues. DNA for the CDR3: TGTGCCAGCAGTTCGGGACAGGGGGCCTCTGGGGCCAACGTCCTGACTTTC. Amino acid sequence: CASSSGQGASGANVLTF.

The CDR3: CASSLEGISSGNTIYF. CDR3 DNA sequence: TGTGCCAGCAGCTTGGAGGGGATAAGCTCTGGAAACACCATATATTTT. V gene TRBV5-8 combines with J gene TRBJ1-3; a possible D gene is TRBD1 (5 bases). With 0 bases removed from V and 0 bases from J, the gap between germline ends came to 10 bases. CDR1 SGHTS and CDR2 YDEGEE come from the germline V gene. The CDR3 totals 16 residues.

This clonotype was counted between two and nine times. This rearrangement joins TRBV5-1 to TRBJ2-7, with 7 bases fitting TRBD1. CDR3 length: 15 amino acids. Germline trimming cut 3 bases from V and 4 bases from J; bases unmatched to any gene: 10. Per the germline V gene, CDR1 is SGHRS and CDR2 is YFSETQ. The CDR3 reads CASSWGTESTYEQYF. DNA for the CDR3: TGCGCCAGCAGCTGGGGGACAGAAAGTACTTACGAGCAGTACTTC.

J is TRBJ1-6 and V is TRBV28; unclear D gene. Germline CDR1 MDHEN, CDR2 SYDVKM. Trimming removed 10 bases at V and 9 bases at J, with 13 bases between. The CDR3 is 12 amino acids. The CDR3 sequence is CATRGLVSPLHF. Written as DNA, the CDR3 is TGTGCCACCCGAGGCTTGGTTTCACCCCTCCACTTT. The full variable domain, its missing parts supplied by reference TRBV28 and TRBJ1-6, is DVKVTQSSRYLVKRTGEKVFLECVQDMDHENMFWYRQDPGLGLRLIYFSYDVKMKEKGDIPEGYSVSREKKERFSLILESASTNQTSMYLCATRGLVSPLHFGNGTRLTVT.

This clonotype was counted between two and nine times. The genes are TRBV7-6 and TRBJ2-1; 8 nucleotides align to TRBD2. Germline lookup yields CDR1 SGHVS and CDR2 FNYEAQ. The CDR3 extends over 14 amino acids. V gave up 2 bases and J gave up 9 bases; unmatched junction bases: 6. The CDR3 DNA reads as TGTGCCAGCAGCTTACAGCGGGAGTCCCCTGAGCAGTTCTTC. This sequence encodes CASSLQRESPEQFF.

This clonotype was counted only a few times. V usage is TRBV20-1 and J usage is TRBJ2-5; D call uncertain. Germline V lookup: CDR1 DFQATT, CDR2 SNEGSKA (reference sequence). The V gene lost 0 bases and the J gene lost 1 base, with 27 bases spanning the gap. The CDR3 runs to 20 residues. The CDR3 nucleotides are TGCAGTGCTAGAGATTACGCGCGCGAGGCCGGCAGGTGGGTCCAAGAGACCCAGTACTTC. Its protein is CSARDYAREAGRWVQETQYF.

This clonotype has more than one count but fewer than ten. This chain connects TRBV6-1 to TRBJ1-4; 7 bases fit TRBD1. Trimming cost V 7 bases and J 7 bases; bases outside gene matches: 15. The CDR3 runs to 16 residues. Per germline, CDR1 MNHNS and CDR2 SASEGT. The CDR3 DNA reads as TGTGCCAGCAACCAACCACACAGGGGAGGGGTTGAAAAACTGTTTTTT. Protein: CASNQPHRGGVEKLFF.

This clonotype was found a few times. This chain links TRBV9 with TRBJ2-7; D remains unclear. Germline CDR1 reads SGDLS; CDR2 reads YYNGEE. This CDR3 region has 14 residues. V was shortened by 2 bases and J by 0 bases, with 9 bases between the two germline ends. The CDR3 is CASSVNMNSYEQYF. CDR3 coding DNA: TGTGCCAGCAGCGTCAACATGAACTCCTACGAGCAGTACTTC.

This clonotype was found a few times. V and J are TRBV10-3 and TRBJ2-7; maybe TRBD2 (6 bases). Trimming shortened V by 8 bases and J by 0 bases, and 17 bases separated the two germline ends. Germline-derived CDR1 and CDR2 are ENHRY and SYGVKD. CDR3 length equals 15 residues. The CDR3 DNA reads as TGTGCCATCGGGGCTAGCGTCCTGAGCTCCTACGAGCAGTACTTC. It encodes CAIGASVLSSYEQYF.

The V gene is TRBV5-5, the J gene TRBJ2-3, with TRBD1 matching 9 bases. This CDR3 comprises 15 residues. Germline V gene data show CDR1 as SGHKS and CDR2 as YYEKEE (reference sequence). Losses at the gene ends were 2 bases for V and 7 bases for J; bases not matched to a gene: 8. The DNA of the CDR3 is TGTGCCAGCAGCTTAACCGGGACAGGGCGGAATACGCAGTATTTT. It yields the protein CASSLTGTGRNTQYF.

The V gene is TRBV29-1, the J gene TRBJ2-6, with D unresolved. Germline V gene lookup returns CDR1 SQVTM and CDR2 ANQGSEA. CDR3 length: 14 residues. Trimming stripped 7 bases from V and 0 bases from J, with 10 bases between. Written as DNA, the CDR3 is TGCAGCGCCCAAAGGGACTCTGGGGCCAACGTCCTGACTTTC. Translating gives CSAQRDSGANVLTF.